Listed below are T cell receptor beta chains from one sample, sequenced in a study of blood T cell repertoires in COVID-19. Assay used: immunoSEQ multiplex PCR; TCRdb lists only in-frame clones, some missing. The sample holds roughly 45,000 clones, about three quarters seen once. The sequencing sample was made of peripheral blood. All receptors derive from a woman in her 70s with acute or convalescent COVID-19. The CDR3 runs from the conserved cysteine through the conserved F or W. Each record gives: D gene, J gene, clone size, V gene, CDR3 DNA, CDR3 protein. D genes are given only for firm matches. Not all rows give a size; the values are once, few, many and, for expanded clones, a class.

NA	TRBJ1-3	NA	TRBV19	TGTGCCAGTAGTGATGACTTCGATTCTGGAAACACCATATATTTT	CASSDDFDSGNTIYF
TRBD1	TRBJ1-2	NA	TRBV4-2	TGTGCCAGCAGCCAAGAGGACAGGGGATATGGCTACACCTTC	CASSQEDRGYGYTF
TRBD2	TRBJ2-1	NA	TRBV5-1	TGCGCCAGCAGCTACGGGACTAGCGGGGGGATCTACAATGAGCAGTTCTTC	CASSYGTSGGIYNEQFF
TRBD2	TRBJ2-7	NA	TRBV9	TGTGCCAGCAGCCGTCAGAGCGGGAGCCGCTACGAGCAGTACTTC	CASSRQSGSRYEQYF
TRBD1	TRBJ1-2	few	TRBV7-2	TGTGCCAGCAGCCGGGACAGGGGTGGCTACACCTTC	CASSRDRGGYTF
NA	TRBJ1-1	NA	TRBV27	TGTGCCAGCAGTCCGCTGTCTCACGGGGACACTGAAGCTTTCTTT	CASSPLSHGDTEAFF
NA	TRBJ1-1	few	TRBV21-1	TGTGCCAGCAGCAATGGGACAGGGGGGACTGAAGCTTTCTTT	CASSNGTGGTEAFF
TRBD1	TRBJ1-2	NA	TRBV7-6	TGTGCCAGCAGCTTAGGAAACCGACAGGGGAATGGCTACACCTTC	CASSLGNRQGNGYTF
TRBD1	TRBJ2-2	NA	TRBV11-3	TGTGCCAGCAGCCACGGGACAGCTAACACCGGGGAGCTGTTTTTT	CASSHGTANTGELFF
TRBD2	TRBJ2-5	once	TRBV10-3	TGTGCCACCCTCTCTGACGGGGGAGCGGGGGGGTACCAAGAGACCCAGTACTTC	CATLSDGGAGGYQETQYF
TRBD2	TRBJ2-3	once	TRBV5-1	TGCGCCAGCAGCTCATGGACTAGCGGCACAGATACGCAGTATTTT	CASSSWTSGTDTQYF
NA	TRBJ1-5	few	TRBV30	TGTGCCTGGAGCCAAGATAGATCGGGACTTGGGTCTAATCAGCCCCAGCATTTT	CAWSQDRSGLGSNQPQHF
NA	TRBJ2-1	NA	TRBV11-2	TGTGCCAGCAGCTTAGCCCAGGGATGGTACAATGAGCAGTTCTTC	CASSLAQGWYNEQFF
NA	TRBJ2-2	NA	TRBV7-7	TGTGCTAGCAGTCCTGGGACTGCCCTGGGACGGGAGCTGTTTTTT	CASSPGTALGRELFF
NA	TRBJ1-2	NA	TRBV19	TGTGCCAGTAGTATAAGGAAGGACGGTGCTGGGGGGTATGGCTACACCTTC	CASSIRKDGAGGYGYTF
NA	TRBJ2-3	NA	TRBV5-5	TGTGCCAGCAGCTTGGGGCTTCCCCGAGGGGATACGCAGTATTTT	CASSLGLPRGDTQYF
NA	TRBJ2-1	NA	TRBV18	TGTGCCAGCTCACCTAGTCGGCGGCCCCCGTTAGATGAGCAGTTCTTC	CASSPSRRPPLDEQFF
NA	TRBJ1-2	NA	TRBV4-1	TGCGCCAGCAGCCAAAACAGTTTTGGCTACACCTTC	CASSQNSFGYTF
NA	TRBJ1-3	NA	TRBV7-2	TGTGCCAGCAGCTTAGTCGGTCGCAGGGGAAACACCATATATTTT	CASSLVGRRGNTIYF
TRBD2	TRBJ2-7	NA	TRBV7-3	TGTGCCAGCAGCCCACGAGGGGACCCGGGACTAGCGGGAGGCGAGCAGTACTTC	CASSPRGDPGLAGGEQYF
NA	TRBJ2-7	NA	TRBV9	TGTGCCAGCAGCGTAGGAAGGGCAGCCGAGGACTTCTACGAGCAGTACTTC	CASSVGRAAEDFYEQYF
NA	TRBJ2-1	NA	TRBV7-9	TGTGCCAGCAGCTGGAACCAACAGGAGAAAAAGTTCTTC	CASSWNQQEKKFF
NA	TRBJ1-1	few	TRBV28	TGTGCCAGCAGTTTCCGCTCGACAGGTAGGGAAGCTTTCTTT	CASSFRSTGREAFF
TRBD1	TRBJ2-5	NA	TRBV19	TGTGCCAGTAGTATGATCTTCCCAGGCAGGGGGCAAGAGACCCAGTACTTC	CASSMIFPGRGQETQYF
NA	TRBJ2-2	NA	TRBV9	TGTGCCAGCGGGAGGACCCACCGGGCCGGGGAGCTGTTTTTT	CASGRTHRAGELFF
NA	TRBJ2-2	large	TRBV12-3/TRBV12-4	TGTGCCGTCACTACAGGGTATGGCGGGGAGCTGTTTTTT	CAVTTGYGGELFF
TRBD1	TRBJ1-5	NA	TRBV19	TGTGCCAGTAGCCTTGGGACAGACCCCAATCAGCCCCAGCATTTT	CASSLGTDPNQPQHF
NA	TRBJ1-5	NA	TRBV5-5	TGTGCCAGCAGCCGGGGGTTTGGCAATCAGCCCCAGCATTTT	CASSRGFGNQPQHF
NA	TRBJ1-2	NA	TRBV6-2/TRBV6-3	TGTGCCAGCAGTTACCCAGACTGGGGCTACACCTTC	CASSYPDWGYTF
NA	TRBJ1-3	NA	TRBV14	TGTGCCAGCAGCCAAGGGGGGGGACGTACCATATATTTT	CASSQGGGRTIYF
TRBD2	TRBJ2-2	NA	TRBV5-4	TGTGCCAGCAGCCCTGGACTAGCGGGATTTCAAAACACCGGGGAGCTGTTTTTT	CASSPGLAGFQNTGELFF
NA	TRBJ2-1	NA	TRBV9	TGTGCCAGCAGCGCTATCTCTACGAGCTACAATGAGCAGTTCTTC	CASSAISTSYNEQFF
NA	TRBJ2-1	NA	TRBV7-8	TGTGCCAGCAGCTCGAGCGGTGGCAGCAGCTCCTACAATGAGCAGTTCTTC	CASSSSGGSSSYNEQFF
TRBD1	TRBJ1-2	NA	TRBV18	TGTGCCAGCTCAGCCTCGACAGGGACGGGTGGCTACACCTTC	CASSASTGTGGYTF
TRBD1	TRBJ1-4	NA	TRBV6-1	TGTGCCAGCAGTGAAGCATCGGGACAGGGTGGCGAAAAACTGTTTTTT	CASSEASGQGGEKLFF
NA	TRBJ2-2	NA	TRBV5-8	TGTGCCAGCAGCTTAATTGCAGGTTTGCCCGGGGAGCTATTTTTT	CASSLIAGLPGELFF
NA	TRBJ1-1	few	TRBV3-1/TRBV3-2	TGTGCCAGCAGCATTCTAACGGGGGTCACTGAAGCTTTCTTT	CASSILTGVTEAFF
TRBD1	TRBJ1-1	once	TRBV10-3	TGTGCCATCAGTGAGTCGGCAGGGGGCACTGAAGCTTTCTTT	CAISESAGGTEAFF
NA	TRBJ1-1	NA	TRBV7-3	TGTGCCAGCAGACCACAGGGAGCGCCTGAAGCTTTCTTT	CASRPQGAPEAFF
TRBD1	TRBJ1-6	NA	TRBV5-1	TGCGCCAGCAGCTTCTCCGGGACAGACAATTCACCCCTCCACTTT	CASSFSGTDNSPLHF
NA	TRBJ1-4	NA	TRBV28	TGTGCCAGCAGTTTAAGGGGAGGGGGTAATGAAAAACTGTTTTTT	CASSLRGGGNEKLFF
TRBD1	TRBJ1-1	once	TRBV7-9	TGTGCCAGCAGCTCGGGACAGACGAACACTGAAGCTTTCTTT	CASSSGQTNTEAFF
NA	TRBJ2-7	NA	TRBV12-3/TRBV12-4	TGTGCCAGCAGTTTAAAGATCGAGGCGCCGAAGTACTTC	CASSLKIEAPKYF
NA	TRBJ1-4	few	TRBV3-1/TRBV3-2	TGTGCCAGCAGCCAAGCGGTAAGACTGTTTTTT	CASSQAVRLFF
NA	TRBJ2-7	NA	TRBV7-2	TGTGCCAGCAGCTTAGTCCCGCGGTCTCGGGAGCAGTACTTC	CASSLVPRSREQYF
TRBD1	TRBJ2-3	few	TRBV5-1	TGCGCCAGCAGCTTGGGGACAGGGTCCGCCAGTCCTAGCACAGATACGCAGTATTTT	CASSLGTGSASPSTDTQYF
NA	TRBJ1-4	few	TRBV19	TGTGCCAGTAGTTCCGGAGTACGCTCGAATGAAAAACTGTTTTTT	CASSSGVRSNEKLFF
TRBD1	TRBJ1-2	NA	TRBV4-3	TGCGCCAGCAGCTACCGGGACAGCTATGGCTACACCTTC	CASSYRDSYGYTF
TRBD2	TRBJ2-1	NA	TRBV7-6	TGTGCCAGCAGCCCCCGGACTAGCGATGGCAATGAGCAGTTCTTC	CASSPRTSDGNEQFF